This TCR beta chain originates from a study of blood T cells in healthy people across ages. A J-beta primer mix and a sample-barcoded 5' primer were used in a second PCR of about 6 to 12 cycles. Each CDR3 protein is one row after TCRdb ran MiXCR on the 5' RACE reads. This table has over a million distinct CDR3 sequences, approximately 25% appearing once. This clonotype was seen a single time. The V end lost 7 bases, the J end lost 4 bases, and 11 bases lay between the germline ends. Germline CDR1 and CDR2: ENHRY and SYGVKD. There are 13 residues in the CDR3. The same sample was also studied in work on T cells of mothers and their children. From that paper: Whatever RNA was extracted went entirely into cDNA synthesis, at about 1.5 ug per 15 ul. Relative to unrelated pairs, biologically related mother-child dyads exhibited marginally greater, non-significant overlap.

This chain uses TRBV10-3 with TRBJ1-5, with unresolved D. The sequence derives from a girl aged 2 to 9 in good health. The sequenced material came from blood. For the CDR3, the DNA is TGTGCCATCACTATAGACCCAAATCAGCCCCAGCATTTT. Residues: CAITIDPNQPQHF.